This T cell receptor (beta chain) is drawn from a study of T cell responses to AZD1222 COVID-19 vaccine. Study information: Recipients boosted at about 4 weeks or about 12 weeks are pooled.

As concerns this clone: Its target is not known.

The V end was cut by 3 bases, the J end by 1 base, with 16 bases between. Germline V gene sequence: CDR1 LNHDA, CDR2 SQIVND (reference sequence). The length of the CDR3 is 17 residues. Broader study findings: Only a handful of AZD1222 recipients tested seropositive at baseline. After two AZD1222 doses, spike-specific TCR breadth and depth rose versus day 0. Donors in the cohort were predominantly white British and more often female, and clonal diversity was possibly underestimated.

Clones were sequenced by immunoSEQ multiplex PCR, and TCRdb holds only the in-frame ones, with some missing. Of under 150,000 clones detected, about nine tenths appear once; the ten largest clones hold around 3.6%. The material sequenced was peripheral blood, taken on day 0 of AZD1222 vaccination. The clonotype comes from an adult in good health. This chain links TRBV19 with TRBJ1-3; D might be TRBD1 (6 bases). The CDR3 DNA follows: TGTGCCAGTAGTATTTTTCAGGGGCTTTCTTCTGGAAACACCATATATTTT. Translation: CASSIFQGLSSGNTIYF. The full variable domain, completed using reference TRBV19 and TRBJ1-3, is DGGITQSPKYLFRKEGQNVTLSCEQNLNHDAMYWYRQDPGQGLRLIYYSQIVNDFQKGDIAEGYSVSREKKESFPLTVTSAQKNPTAFYLCASSIFQGLSSGNTIYFGEGSWLTVV.